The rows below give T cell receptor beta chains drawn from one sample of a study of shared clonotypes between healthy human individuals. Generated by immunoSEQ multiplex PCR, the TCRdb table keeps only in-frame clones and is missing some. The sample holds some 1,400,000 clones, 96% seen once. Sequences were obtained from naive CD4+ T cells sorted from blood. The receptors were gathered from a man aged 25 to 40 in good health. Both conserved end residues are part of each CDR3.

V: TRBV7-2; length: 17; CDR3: CASSFIRGLVGANVLTF
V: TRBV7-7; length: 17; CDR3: CASSLEVRGPVNEKLFF
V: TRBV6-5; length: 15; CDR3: CASSYSRSLGYEQYF
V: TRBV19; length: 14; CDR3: CASSRRAPGNTIYF
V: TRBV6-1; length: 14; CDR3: CASNPRIPSYEQYF
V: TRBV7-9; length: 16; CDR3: CASSVVGEPRTDEQFF
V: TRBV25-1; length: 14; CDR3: CASKPLGVNTEAFF
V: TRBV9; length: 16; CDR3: CASSTQAGRAYNEQFF
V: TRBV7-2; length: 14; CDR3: CASSPQPSLYGYTF
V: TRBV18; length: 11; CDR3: CASSPEHEQYF
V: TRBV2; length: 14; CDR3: CASRIRTENTEAFF
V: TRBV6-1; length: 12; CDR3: CATLDRNYGYTF
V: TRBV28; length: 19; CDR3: CASRPMGAGALSSYNEQFF
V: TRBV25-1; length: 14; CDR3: CASSPISRGYGYTF
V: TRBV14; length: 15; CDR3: CASSQVEVSADTQYF
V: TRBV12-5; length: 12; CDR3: CASAPNNQPQHF
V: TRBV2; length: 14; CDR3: CASRLQGAHQPQHF
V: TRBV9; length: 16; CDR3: CASSPDRPSSYNEQFF